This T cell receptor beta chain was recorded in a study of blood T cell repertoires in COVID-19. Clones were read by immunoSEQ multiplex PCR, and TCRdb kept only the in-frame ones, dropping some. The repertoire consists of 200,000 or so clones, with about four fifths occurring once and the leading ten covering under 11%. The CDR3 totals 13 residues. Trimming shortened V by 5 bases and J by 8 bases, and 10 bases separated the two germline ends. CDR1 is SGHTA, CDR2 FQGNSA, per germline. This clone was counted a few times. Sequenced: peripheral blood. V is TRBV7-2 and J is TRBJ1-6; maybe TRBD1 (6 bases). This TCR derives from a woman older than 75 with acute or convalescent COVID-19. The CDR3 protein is CASSAYRDSPLHF. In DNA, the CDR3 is TGTGCCAGCAGCGCTTACAGGGATTCACCCCTCCACTTT.